This T cell receptor beta chain appears in the sequencing data of a study of identical twins. Whole-study results and caveats: Out-of-frame beta chain sequences displayed weaker excess sharing between twins.

In TCRdb, the 5' RACE reads were re-called with MiXCR into one record per CDR3 protein. The sample comprises about 890,000 distinct CDR3 sequences, roughly 12% of which are singletons, and under 2% rests with the top ten. Healthy Caucasians alone served as donors. This clonotype appeared a few times. Its antigen is unknown. This CDR3 has 12 residues. V was pared by 6 bases and J by 12 bases, with 15 bases between. CDR1 and CDR2 (germline): SSHAT, FNYEAQ (reference sequence). These data are also associated with another study on yellow fever vaccine responses in identical twins.

The rearrangement uses TRBV7-7 and TRBJ2-1; D is unresolved. The clonotype comes from a woman aged 18-35 years in good health. Sequenced material: PBMCs. CDR3 in amino acids: CASSPEAGSQFF. The CDR3 nucleotides are TGTGCCAGCAGTCCCGAGGCCGGTTCGCAGTTCTTC.